Listed below are T cell receptor beta chains from one sample, sequenced in a study of T-cell reconstitution after alpha-beta-depleted transplantation in children. From the PCR reads, TCRdb called clonotypes with MiXCR, one entry per CDR3 protein. The sample yields some 450,000 distinct CDR3 sequences, 43% seen once. This specimen was PBMCs, taken before TCRalphabeta/CD19-depleted stem cell transplant. The receptors shown here come from a girl aged 2 to 9 with aplastic anemia, due to receive a stem cell transplant. The CDR3 runs from the conserved cysteine through the conserved F or W. A D gene is named only where the DNA matches it firmly. The listing skips clone size in some rows; elsewhere it reads once, few, many or a size class.

V gene	D gene	clone size	J gene	CDR3 protein	CDR3 DNA
TRBV7-8	TRBD2	NA	TRBJ2-7	CASSAPGLAGIFEQYF	TGTGCCAGCAGCGCACCGGGACTAGCGGGAATCTTCGAGCAGTACTTC
TRBV7-9	NA	few	TRBJ2-7	CASSPGFPYEQYF	TGTGCCAGCAGCCCCGGGTTTCCCTACGAGCAGTACTTC
TRBV12-3/TRBV12-4	TRBD1	many	TRBJ1-3	CASSPRGRAGNTIYF	TGTGCCAGCAGTCCCAGGGGGAGGGCTGGAAACACCATATATTTT
TRBV5-5	NA	once	TRBJ2-5	CASSLVADQETQYF	TGTGCCAGCAGCTTGGTGGCAGATCAAGAGACCCAGTACTTC
TRBV6-2/TRBV6-3	TRBD2	NA	TRBJ2-7	CASSFLAGGPPYEQYF	TGTGCCAGCAGCTTTCTAGCGGGAGGGCCTCCCTACGAGCAGTACTTC
TRBV7-2	TRBD2	NA	TRBJ2-5	CASSLGAGGPQTQYF	TGTGCCAGCAGCTTAGGGGCGGGGGGGCCTCAGACCCAGTACTTC
TRBV28	NA	NA	TRBJ1-5	CASSFTLTGKSNQPQHF	TGTGCCAGCAGTTTCACTCTCACCGGGAAGAGTAATCAGCCCCAGCATTTT
TRBV4-3	TRBD2	NA	TRBJ2-3	CASSQVGLAGRIISFSSTDTQYF	TGCGCCAGCAGCCAAGTGGGACTAGCGGGCCGAATTATCAGTTTCTCTAGCACAGATACGCAGTATTTT
TRBV11-2	NA	NA	TRBJ2-2	CASSLDLGIFQNTGELFF	TGTGCCAGCAGCTTAGATCTTGGAATCTTTCAGAACACCGGGGAGCTGTTTTTT
TRBV29-1	NA	NA	TRBJ2-3	CSGLLGASTDTQYF	TGCAGCGGCTTGCTGGGGGCTAGCACAGATACGCAGTATTTT
TRBV7-2	NA	few	TRBJ2-2	CASSTSGTPNTGELFF	TGTGCCAGCAGCACCTCCGGGACGCCGAACACCGGGGAGCTGTTTTTT
TRBV12-3/TRBV12-4	NA	NA	TRBJ2-3	CASSSLRQATDTQYF	TGTGCCAGCAGTTCTCTCCGACAGGCCACAGATACGCAGTATTTT
TRBV15	TRBD2	NA	TRBJ2-3	CATKKAGGTDTQYF	TGTGCCACCAAGAAGGCGGGGGGCACAGATACGCAGTATTTT
TRBV5-6	NA	few	TRBJ1-1	CASSLPTGTITEAFF	TGTGCCAGCAGCTTGCCAACGGGGACAATCACTGAAGCTTTCTTT
TRBV6-5	TRBD1	many	TRBJ1-2	CASTKTGGNYGYTF	TGTGCCAGCACCAAGACAGGGGGCAACTATGGCTACACCTTC
TRBV6-6	NA	many	TRBJ2-3	CASSYPTDTQYF	TGTGCCAGCAGTTACCCCACAGATACGCAGTATTTT
TRBV7-8	TRBD1	NA	TRBJ2-7	CASSLGGQVNSYEQYF	TGTGCCAGCAGCTTAGGGGGACAGGTCAACTCCTACGAGCAGTACTTC
TRBV7-2	NA	few	TRBJ2-3	CASSPDLGGTDTQYF	TGTGCCAGCAGCCCCGACCTAGGAGGCACAGATACGCAGTATTTT
TRBV29-1	NA	NA	TRBJ2-1	CSAEGGNNEQFF	TGCAGCGCAGAAGGCGGAAACAATGAGCAGTTCTTC
TRBV5-1	NA	many	TRBJ1-1	CASSLAQGSSEAFF	TGCGCCAGCAGCTTGGCACAGGGTTCCTCTGAAGCTTTCTTT
TRBV28	TRBD1	NA	TRBJ2-5	CASTGGWEETQYF	TGTGCCAGCACAGGGGGCTGGGAAGAGACCCAGTACTTC
TRBV6-1	NA	NA	TRBJ1-2	CASRRPGSLYGYTF	TGTGCCAGCAGACGCCCTGGCAGCCTATATGGCTACACCTTC
TRBV20-1	NA	NA	TRBJ2-7	CSARQGGRYEQYF	TGCAGTGCTAGACAGGGGGGTCGGTACGAGCAGTACTTC
TRBV7-2	TRBD1	NA	TRBJ2-5	CASSLASRGRETQYF	TGTGCCAGCAGCTTAGCGTCTAGGGGGCGGGAGACCCAGTACTTC
TRBV20-1	NA	NA	TRBJ1-2	CSARGQDHGYTF	TGCAGTGCTAGAGGGCAGGATCACGGCTACACCTTC
TRBV6-5	NA	few	TRBJ1-1	CASSYSRVNTEAFF	TGTGCCAGCAGTTACTCCAGGGTGAACACTGAAGCTTTCTTT
TRBV29-1	TRBD1	NA	TRBJ2-1	CSVDRGKYNEQFF	TGCAGCGTGGACAGGGGGAAATACAATGAGCAGTTCTTC
TRBV19	TRBD1	NA	TRBJ2-1	CASSMAQGIYNEQFF	TGTGCCAGTAGTATGGCACAGGGGATCTACAATGAGCAGTTCTTC
TRBV3-1	NA	NA	TRBJ2-7	CASSQGPSRSYEQYF	TGTGCCAGCAGCCAAGGGCCTAGCCGATCCTACGAGCAGTACTTC
TRBV29-1	NA	NA	TRBJ2-1	CSVDKMGYEQFF	TGCAGCGTTGATAAGATGGGCTATGAGCAGTTCTTC
TRBV5-1	TRBD1	NA	TRBJ2-1	CASSPVSGPGQEQFF	TGCGCCAGCAGCCCAGTATCGGGGCCGGGACAGGAGCAGTTCTTC
TRBV10-3	NA	many	TRBJ2-7	CAPPGPYEQYF	TGTGCCCCCCCAGGTCCCTACGAGCAGTACTTC
TRBV20-1	NA	many	TRBJ2-1	CSARGPKRGQNEQFF	TGCAGTGCTAGAGGGCCTAAACGGGGGCAGAATGAGCAGTTCTTC
TRBV20-1	NA	NA	TRBJ1-2	CSAMDADYTF	TGCAGTGCTATGGACGCCGACTACACCTTC
TRBV5-1	NA	NA	TRBJ2-7	CASSLAERSGSYEQYF	TGCGCCAGCAGCTTGGCGGAGCGTTCGGGGAGCTACGAGCAGTACTTC
TRBV20-1	NA	NA	TRBJ2-1	CSAPRGGAVSYNEQFF	TGCAGTGCTCCCAGGGGTGGAGCGGTTTCCTACAATGAGCAGTTCTTC
TRBV7-8	TRBD2	NA	TRBJ2-1	CASSTRTSQYNEQFF	TGTGCCAGCAGCACTCGGACTAGCCAATACAATGAGCAGTTCTTC
TRBV4-2	TRBD2	NA	TRBJ2-5	CASSQGATSLQETQYF	TGTGCCAGCAGCCAAGGCGCGACTAGCCTTCAAGAGACCCAGTACTTC
TRBV27	TRBD2	NA	TRBJ2-3	CASTPEASGTDTQYF	TGTGCCAGCACCCCCGAAGCTAGCGGCACGGATACGCAGTATTTT